What follows are 8 T cell receptor beta chains derived from one specimen sequenced in a study of blood T cells in healthy people across ages. With a J-beta primer mix and a sample-barcoded 5' primer, a second PCR ran about 6 to 11 cycles. TCRdb passed the 5' RACE reads through MiXCR, listing each CDR3 protein once. The sample includes 1.2 million to 1.5 million distinct CDR3 sequences, about 43% of them seen just once. The sequenced material came from blood. The receptors shown here come from a woman aged 18-30 years in good health.

DNA for the CDR3: TGTGCCAGCAGTTACTCTGGCGGGAGGATAATTAGCACAGATACGCAGTATTTT. It yields the protein CASSYSGGRIISTDTQYF. This chain links TRBV6-2 or TRBV6-3 with TRBJ2-3; 8 nucleotides align to TRBD2. The junction had 8 bases not matched to a gene; V was cut back by 0 bases and J by 0 bases. Germline V gene data show CDR1 as MNHEY and CDR2 as SVGEGT. CDR3 length: 18 residues.

A few counts support this clonotype. V gene TRBV14 combines with J gene TRBJ2-1; D is tentatively TRBD1 or TRBD2 (5 bases each). Germline V CDR1 and CDR2: SGHDN, FVKESK. The V and J ends lost 4 bases and 7 bases respectively, with 17 bases between them. This CDR3 region has 15 residues. CDR3 protein: CASSPGTKLGNEQFF. The CDR3 coding sequence is TGTGCCAGCAGCCCCGGGACCAAATTGGGGAATGAGCAGTTCTTC.

This clonotype was seen only a few times. V is TRBV6-6 and J is TRBJ1-2; D possibly corresponds to TRBD1 (6 bases). Trimming left V 6 bases short and J 4 bases short, with 21 bases between. The V gene's germline CDR1 is MNHNY and CDR2 SVGAGI (reference sequence). The CDR3 runs to 16 residues. CDR3 residues: CASSLPAGDASYGYTF. In DNA form, the CDR3 reads TGTGCCAGCAGCCTACCTGCAGGGGATGCCTCCTATGGCTACACCTTC.

J is TRBJ2-5 and V is TRBV20-1, with D maybe TRBD1 (7 bases). Germline loops: CDR1 DFQATT, CDR2 SNEGSKA (reference sequence). V dropped 5 bases and J dropped 4 bases, with 14 bases sitting between them. The CDR3 contains 13 residues. In DNA form, the CDR3 reads TGCAGTGCTCCCGGGACAGCGGGAGAGACCCAGTACTTC. Protein product: CSAPGTAGETQYF.

The chain uses TRBV2 and TRBJ1-4; weak D call: TRBD1 (6 bases). CDR3 size: 15 residues. Germline V gene sequence: CDR1 SNHLY, CDR2 FYNNEI. Trimming shortened V by 5 bases and J by 7 bases, and 17 bases separated the two germline ends. In nucleotides, the CDR3 is TGTGCCAGCAGTACCGACAGGCTAGACGGTGAAAAACTGTTTTTT. Its protein product is CASSTDRLDGEKLFF.

The CDR3 sequence: CASSPSDHYEQYF. CDR3 DNA sequence: TGTGCCAGCAGCCCTAGCGACCACTACGAGCAGTACTTC. The chain has TRBV3-1 and TRBJ2-5; weak D call: TRBD2 (6 bases). The last part of the DNA fits TRBJ2-7 better; the J call may be wrong. There are 13 residues in the CDR3. From germline, CDR1 is LGHDT and CDR2 YNNKEL (reference sequence).

This chain uses TRBV28 with TRBJ2-7; no clear D. Germline-derived CDR1 and CDR2 are MDHEN and SYDVKM. V was pared by 3 bases and J by 6 bases, with 6 bases between. The length of the CDR3 is 11 residues. The CDR3 sequence: CASSFSFEQYF. The CDR3 coding sequence is TGTGCCAGCAGTTTCAGCTTCGAGCAGTACTTC. The entire variable domain, with the rest obtained from reference TRBV28 and TRBJ2-7, is as follows: DVKVTQSSRYLVKRTGEKVFLECVQDMDHENMFWYRQDPGLGLRLIYFSYDVKMKEKGDIPEGYSVSREKKERFSLILESASTNQTSMYLCASSFSFEQYFGPGTRLTVT.

The chain's CDR3 is CASSLSRPADTQYF. CDR3 nucleotides: TGTGCCAGCAGCTTAAGTAGACCAGCAGATACGCAGTATTTT. The chain uses TRBV7-7 and TRBJ2-3; D is unresolved. The CDR3 is 14 amino acids. Germline lookup yields CDR1 SSHAT and CDR2 FNYEAQ (reference sequence). V dropped 2 bases and J dropped 4 bases, with 10 bases sitting between them.